The T cell receptor (beta chain) described here comes from a study of beta chain features in type 1 diabetes. Overall study: Examination covered around 98 million sorted cells spanning all samples.

This clone appeared a few times. Its antigen is unidentified. Findings and caveats of the study: In all four CD4+ subsets, TCRB CDR3 length was significantly, moderately reduced in type 1 diabetes. Using cDNA template may skew counts toward highly expressing activated cells. Across patients, naive, central memory and Treg TCRB repertoires exhibited apparently greater similarity than was observed across healthy donors.

Germline CDR1 reads GTSNPN; CDR2 reads SVGIG (reference sequence). The CDR3 is made up of 13 amino acids. Trimming removed 1 base from V and 4 bases from J; junction bases left unmatched: 2. As every portion of the isolated RNA was reverse transcribed, the sequencing read expressed TCRB transcripts. An average of approximately 4 million reads was obtained for naive, central memory and regulatory T cell samples. TCRdb's table, derived via immunoSEQ multiplex PCR, lists solely in-frame clones and lacks some. The sample carries 250,000 or so clones, roughly 22% recorded once. The V and J genes are TRBV30 and TRBJ2-7; 9 bases agree with TRBD1. This TCR was recovered from a woman aged 40 to 50 with type 1 diabetes. Sequencing was done on a sample of naive CD4+ T cells from blood. The CDR3 DNA follows: TGTGCCTGGAGTGAGGGACAGGGTTACGAGCAGTACTTC. Its translation is CAWSEGQGYEQYF.